The 8 T cell receptor beta chains below come from one sample, sequenced in a study of neurological immune-mediated disorders. TCRdb itself ran the 5' RACE reads through MiXCR, one entry per CDR3 protein. The table includes some 79,000 distinct CDR3 sequences, 13% to 15% detected once. What was sequenced was PBMCs. The receptors shown here come from a woman aged 45 to 65 in good health.

Of note for this clonotype: A much larger clone lies one base from this, so it may be a read error. The gene calls are TRBV5-1 and TRBJ2-2, with 8 bases lining up with TRBD2. There are 17 residues in the CDR3. Unmatched junction bases numbered 9, after V lost 0 bases and J lost 5 bases. CDR1 SGHRS and CDR2 YFSETQ come from the germline V gene. This chain's CDR3 is CASSLDGSGRGTGELFF. CDR3 in DNA: TGCGCCAGCAGCTTGGATGGCAGCGGGAGAGGAACCGGGGAGCTGTTTTTT.

This clonotype was detected many times. V usage is TRBV5-1 and J usage is TRBJ2-5; 15 nucleotides align to TRBD2. The J segment lost 4 bases and the V segment lost 4 bases, leaving 5 bases of the junction unmatched. CDR3 length: 16 amino acids. The germline V gene encodes CDR1 SGHRS and CDR2 YFSETQ. The DNA for the CDR3 is TGCGCCAGCAGCCCGGGACTAGCGGGAGGAGGAGAGACCCAGTACTTC. Translated: CASSPGLAGGGETQYF.

There are many counts of this clonotype. The chain couples TRBV5-6 to TRBJ2-7; 9 nucleotides align to TRBD2. Looked up from germline, CDR1 is SGHDT and CDR2 is YYEEEE. The CDR3 length is 15 residues. The J segment lost 3 bases and the V segment lost 5 bases, leaving 9 bases of the junction unmatched. DNA for the CDR3: TGTGCCAGCAGGCGGACTCGCGGGAGGGACTACGAGCAGTACTTC. Its translation: CASRRTRGRDYEQYF. Full variable domain (rest looked up from reference TRBV5-6 and TRBJ2-7): DAGVTQSPTHLIKTRGQQVTLRCSPKSGHDTVSWYQQALGQGPQFIFQYYEEEERQRGNFPDRFSGHQFPNYSSELNVNALLLGDSALYLCASRRTRGRDYEQYFGPGTRLTVT.

The table lists this clonotype with many counts. This sequence joins TRBV20-1 and TRBJ2-2; D gene ambiguous. The CDR3 loop spans 14 amino acids. The germline V and J ends were trimmed by 3 bases and 3 bases, with 11 bases remaining between them. CDR1 is DFQATT and CDR2 is SNEGSKA in the germline V gene (reference sequence). The CDR3 region has the DNA TGCAGTGCTAGGAACCTTAGTTACACCGGGGAGCTGTTTTTT. Residues: CSARNLSYTGELFF.

Ten or more counts support this clonotype. The gene calls are TRBV9 and TRBJ2-7, with 9 bases fitting TRBD2. V gave up 2 bases and J gave up 0 bases; unmatched junction bases: 3. Looked up from germline, CDR1 is SGDLS and CDR2 is YYNGEE. The CDR3 covers 15 residues. CDR3 region: CASSVSGGSSYEQYF. The CDR3 nucleotides are TGTGCCAGCAGCGTTAGCGGGGGAAGCTCCTACGAGCAGTACTTC.

This clonotype was counted many times. The chain recombines TRBV7-2 with TRBJ2-3; D unclear. CDR1 is SGHTA, CDR2 FQGNSA, per germline. Trimming cost V 1 base and J 1 base, with 6 bases left between them. This CDR3 has 14 residues. The CDR3 DNA reads as TGTGCCAGCAGCTTAGGTCGGGGCACAGATACGCAGTATTTT. As protein: CASSLGRGTDTQYF.

This clonotype has at least ten counts. CDR3 amino acids: CSARDSRTGNNGYTF. CDR3 DNA sequence: TGCAGTGCTAGAGATTCCCGCACAGGGAACAATGGCTACACCTTC. This chain joins TRBV20-1 and TRBJ1-2; TRBD1 might be the D (6 bases). The CDR3 loop spans 15 amino acids. Germline CDR1 and CDR2: DFQATT and SNEGSKA (reference sequence). V was trimmed by 0 bases and J by 6 bases, leaving 17 bases between them.

This clonotype has a count of ten or more. The V and J genes are TRBV11-3 and TRBJ2-1, with D perhaps matching TRBD2 (5 bases). Germline loops: CDR1 SGHNT, CDR2 YENEEA. This CDR3 comprises 16 residues. V was pared by 2 bases and J by 1 base, with 12 bases between. Written as DNA, the CDR3 is TGTGCCAGCAGCTTACGAGGGAGTGCTTCCTACAATGAGCAGTTCTTC. As protein: CASSLRGSASYNEQFF.